The TCR beta chain described here comes from a study of T-cell reconstitution after alpha-beta-depleted transplantation in children. Study observations and caveats: T-cell numbers and diversity, one year after transplant, stemmed largely from T cells that were newly produced. As was reported, about two months after transplant, alpha-beta T cells came from several hundred expanded graft clones.

Regarding this clonotype: Its antigen is undetermined.

The V gene's germline CDR1 is DFQATT and CDR2 SNEGSKA (reference sequence). The CDR3 length is 11 residues. Trimming cost V 7 bases and J 2 bases, with 8 bases left between them. Unique molecular identifiers were used in preparing the TCRbeta library. Via MiXCR, TCRdb re-called the PCR reads, giving one row per CDR3 protein. The repertoire includes around 190,000 distinct CDR3 sequences, under 8.5% of them detected once, and about 5.9% sits in the top ten. The TCR originated in a boy aged 2-15 years with acute lymphoblastic leukemia, due to receive a stem cell transplant. This chain joins TRBV20-1 and TRBJ2-5; D gene unclear. The starting material was PBMCs, obtained before TCRalphabeta/CD19-depleted stem cell transplant. DNA of the CDR3: TGCAGTGGTCGGAGTCAAGAGACCCAGTACTTC. It yields the protein CSGRSQETQYF.